This T cell receptor (beta chain) was observed in a study of shared clonotypes between healthy human individuals. The overall study: Contributing individuals were a couple of females and a few males aged 18 to 49. Per-donor plates numbered three CD4 naive, three CD4 memory, two CD8 naive and one CD8 memory. General study results and limits: Relative to clonotypes present in all four donors, those not shared had lower generation probabilities.

This clone was found once. Its target is unknown. Measured with immunoSEQ multiplex PCR; TCRdb has only the in-frame clones, and not every one. In the table there are more than 2 million clones, 85% to 95% of which are singletons. Germline assignment: CDR1 SNHLY and CDR2 FYNNEI. The CDR3 runs to 13 residues. V was pared by 6 bases and J by 5 bases, with 13 bases between. A split of CD4+ cells into CD45RA+ naive and CD45RA-negative memory subsets was performed. Sequenced material: naive CD4+ T cells sorted from blood. Subset defined: CD45RA+ positively selected. V usage is TRBV2 and J usage is TRBJ1-2, with a possible D match to TRBD1 (5 bases). This sequence was found in a man between 18 and 29 years old in good health. CDR3 protein: CASSPTGLYGYTF. As DNA, the CDR3 is TGTGCCAGCAGCCCAACAGGCCTATATGGCTACACCTTC.